Sequencing of this T cell receptor (beta chain) was carried out in a study of T cell responses to AZD1222 COVID-19 vaccine. Points from the study as a whole: Across the whole spike, CD4 TCRs peaked at regions 160-218 and 743-854. Nearly half of spike-specific TCRs reportedly go after variant regions that carry no mutations.

TCRdb's copy holds only in-frame clones and misses some; the assay was immunoSEQ multiplex PCR. The sample carries 120,000 to 150,000 clones, 82% recorded once. A word on this clone: Its antigen remains unidentified.

The origin of this receptor is an adult in good health. Here the sequenced sample was peripheral blood, taken on day 0 of MenACWY control vaccination.

CDR3 protein: CASSKTSYNEQFF. The CDR3 DNA reads TGTGCCAGCAGTAAAACAAGTTACAATGAGCAGTTCTTC. The J gene is TRBJ2-1, the V gene TRBV2, with D unresolved. The CDR3 spans 13 residues. V lost 5 bases, J lost 4 bases, and 9 bases lay in between. Germline CDR1 and CDR2: SNHLY and FYNNEI.